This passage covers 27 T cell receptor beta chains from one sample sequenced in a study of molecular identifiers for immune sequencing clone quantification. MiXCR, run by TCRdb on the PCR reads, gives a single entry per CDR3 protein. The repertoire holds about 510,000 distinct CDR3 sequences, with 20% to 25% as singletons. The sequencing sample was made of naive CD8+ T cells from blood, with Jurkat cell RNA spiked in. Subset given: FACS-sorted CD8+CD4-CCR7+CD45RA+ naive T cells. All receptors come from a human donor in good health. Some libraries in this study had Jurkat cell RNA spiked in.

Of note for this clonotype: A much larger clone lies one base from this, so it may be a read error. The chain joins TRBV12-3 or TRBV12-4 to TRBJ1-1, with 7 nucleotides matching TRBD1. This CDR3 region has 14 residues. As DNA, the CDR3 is TGTGTCAGCAGGTGGACAGGAGGGTACACTGAAGCTTTCTTT. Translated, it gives CVSRWTGGYTEAFF.

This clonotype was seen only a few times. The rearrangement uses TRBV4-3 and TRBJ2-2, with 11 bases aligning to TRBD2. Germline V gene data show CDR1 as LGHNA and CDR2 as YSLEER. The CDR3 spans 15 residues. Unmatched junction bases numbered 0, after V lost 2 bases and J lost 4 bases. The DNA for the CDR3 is TGCGCCAGCAGCCAACTAGCGGGAGGCACCGGGGAGCTGTTTTTT. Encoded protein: CASSQLAGGTGELFF.

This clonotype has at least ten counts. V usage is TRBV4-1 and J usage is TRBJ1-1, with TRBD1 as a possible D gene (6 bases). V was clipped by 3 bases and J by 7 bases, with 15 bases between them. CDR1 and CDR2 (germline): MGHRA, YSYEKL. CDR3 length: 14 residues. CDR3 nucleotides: TGCGCCAGCAGCCATGCCCCGGGGGCTGTTGAAGCTTTCTTT. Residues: CASSHAPGAVEAFF.

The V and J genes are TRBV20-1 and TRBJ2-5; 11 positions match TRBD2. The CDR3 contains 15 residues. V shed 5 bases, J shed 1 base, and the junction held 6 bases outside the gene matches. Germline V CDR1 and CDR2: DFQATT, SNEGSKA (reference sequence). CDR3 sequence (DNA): TGCAGTGCTGGGGGGGGACTAGCGGTCCAAGAGACCCAGTACTTC. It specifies CSAGGGLAVQETQYF.

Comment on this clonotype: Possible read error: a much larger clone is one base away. The CDR3 sequence: CASSYFGQGDQPRHF. In DNA form, the CDR3 reads TGTGCCAGCAGTTACTTTGGACAGGGCGATCAGCCCCGGCATTTT. The V call is TRBV6-2 or TRBV6-3, the J call TRBJ1-5; 8 bases are a match to TRBD1. CDR3 length: 15 amino acids. Germline V gene data show CDR1 as MNHEY and CDR2 as SVGEGT.

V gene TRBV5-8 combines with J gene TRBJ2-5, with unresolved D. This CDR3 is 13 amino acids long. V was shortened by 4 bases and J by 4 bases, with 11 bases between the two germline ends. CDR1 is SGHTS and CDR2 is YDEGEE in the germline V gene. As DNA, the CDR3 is TGTGCCAGCAGCCCGATCAGCCCAGAGACCCAGTACTTC. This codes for CASSPISPETQYF.

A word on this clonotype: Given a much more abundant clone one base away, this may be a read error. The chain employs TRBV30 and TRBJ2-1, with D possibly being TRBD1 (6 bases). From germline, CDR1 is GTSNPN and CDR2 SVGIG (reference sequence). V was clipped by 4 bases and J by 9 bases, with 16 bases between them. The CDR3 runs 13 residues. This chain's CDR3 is CAWTGASDSEQFF. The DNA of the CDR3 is TGTGCCTGGACCGGGGCATCGGACAGTGAGCAGTTCTTC.

The CDR3 protein is CASSLVADQNTEAFF. The CDR3 DNA follows: TGTGCCAGCAGCTTGGTAGCAGACCAAAACACTGAAGCTTTCTTT. J is TRBJ1-1 and V is TRBV5-5, with no clear D. Germline CDR1 and CDR2: SGHKS and YYEKEE (reference sequence). CDR3 size: 15 residues. V lost 0 bases and J 2 bases, leaving 11 bases between the germline ends. The full variable domain, with the rest looked up from reference TRBV5-5 and TRBJ1-1, is DAGVTQSPTHLIKTRGQQVTLRCSPISGHKSVSWYQQVLGQGPQFIFQYYEKEERGRGNFPDRFSARQFPNYSSELNVNALLLGDSALYLCASSLVADQNTEAFFGQGTRLTVV.

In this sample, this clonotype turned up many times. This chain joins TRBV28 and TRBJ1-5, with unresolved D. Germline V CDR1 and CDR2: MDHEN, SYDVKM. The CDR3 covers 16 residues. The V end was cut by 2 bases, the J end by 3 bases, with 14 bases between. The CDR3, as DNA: TGTGCCAGCAGTTTAGATCTACGGGCTTACAATCAGCCCCAGCATTTT. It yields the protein CASSLDLRAYNQPQHF.

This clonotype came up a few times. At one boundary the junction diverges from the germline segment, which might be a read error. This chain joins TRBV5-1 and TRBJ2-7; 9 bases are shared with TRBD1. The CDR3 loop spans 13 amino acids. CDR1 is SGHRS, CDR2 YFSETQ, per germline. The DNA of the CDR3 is TGCGCCGGCAGCTGGACAGGGGACTACGAGCAGTACTTC. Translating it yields CAGSWTGDYEQYF.

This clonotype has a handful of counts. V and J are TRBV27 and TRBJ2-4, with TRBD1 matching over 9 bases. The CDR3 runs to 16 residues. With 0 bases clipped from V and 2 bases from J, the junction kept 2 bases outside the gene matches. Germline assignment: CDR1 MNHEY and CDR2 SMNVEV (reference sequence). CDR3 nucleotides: TGTGCCAGCAGTTTATCGGGACAGGGTCCCAAAAACATTCAGTACTTC. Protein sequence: CASSLSGQGPKNIQYF.

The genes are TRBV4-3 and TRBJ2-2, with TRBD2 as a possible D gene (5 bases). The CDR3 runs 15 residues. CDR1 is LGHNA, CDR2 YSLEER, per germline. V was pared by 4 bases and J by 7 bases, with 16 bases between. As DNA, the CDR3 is TGCGCCAGCAGCCCTTATTCTGCGGGCAGCGGGGAGCTGTTTTTT. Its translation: CASSPYSAGSGELFF.

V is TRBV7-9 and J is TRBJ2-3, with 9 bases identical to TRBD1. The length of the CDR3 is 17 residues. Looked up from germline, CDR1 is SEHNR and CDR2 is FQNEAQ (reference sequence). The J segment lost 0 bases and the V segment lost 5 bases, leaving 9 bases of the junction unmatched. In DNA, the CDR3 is TGTGCCAGCAGCCGAGAGTGGGACAGGGACAGCACAGATACGCAGTATTTT. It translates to CASSREWDRDSTDTQYF.

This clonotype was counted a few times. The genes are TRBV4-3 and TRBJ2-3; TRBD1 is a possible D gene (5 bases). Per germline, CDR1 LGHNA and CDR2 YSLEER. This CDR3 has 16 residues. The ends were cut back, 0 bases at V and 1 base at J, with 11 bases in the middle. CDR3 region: CASSQDSWGRTDTQYF. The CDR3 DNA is TGCGCCAGCAGCCAAGATTCGTGGGGCCGCACAGATACGCAGTATTTT.

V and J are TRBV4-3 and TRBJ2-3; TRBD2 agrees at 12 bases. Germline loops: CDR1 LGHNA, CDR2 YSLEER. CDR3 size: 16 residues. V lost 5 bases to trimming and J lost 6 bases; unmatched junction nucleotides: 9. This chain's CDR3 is CASSNKLAGGPDTQYF. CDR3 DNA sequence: TGCGCCAGCAGCAATAAACTAGCGGGGGGCCCGGATACGCAGTATTTT.

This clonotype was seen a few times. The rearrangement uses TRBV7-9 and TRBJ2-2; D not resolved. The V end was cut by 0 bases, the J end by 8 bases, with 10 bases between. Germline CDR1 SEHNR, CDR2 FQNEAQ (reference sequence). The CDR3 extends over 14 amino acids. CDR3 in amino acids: CASSLAQDPGELFF. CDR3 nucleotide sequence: TGTGCCAGCAGCTTAGCGCAAGACCCGGGGGAGCTGTTTTTT.

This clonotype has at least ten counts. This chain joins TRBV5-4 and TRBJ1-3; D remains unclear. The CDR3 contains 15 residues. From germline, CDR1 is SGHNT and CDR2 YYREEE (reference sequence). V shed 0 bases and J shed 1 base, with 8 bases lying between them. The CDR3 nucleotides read TGTGCCAGCAGCTTGGACCGAGATTCTGGAAACACCATATATTTT. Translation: CASSLDRDSGNTIYF.

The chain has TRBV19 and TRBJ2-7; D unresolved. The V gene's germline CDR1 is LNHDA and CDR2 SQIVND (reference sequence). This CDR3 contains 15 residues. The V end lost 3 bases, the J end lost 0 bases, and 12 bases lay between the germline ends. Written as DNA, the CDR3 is TGTGCCAGTAGTATGGACGAGAGACACTCCTACGAGCAGTACTTC. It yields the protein CASSMDERHSYEQYF. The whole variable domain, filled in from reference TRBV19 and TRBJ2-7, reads DGGITQSPKYLFRKEGQNVTLSCEQNLNHDAMYWYRQDPGQGLRLIYYSQIVNDFQKGDIAEGYSVSREKKESFPLTVTSAQKNPTAFYLCASSMDERHSYEQYFGPGTRLTVT.

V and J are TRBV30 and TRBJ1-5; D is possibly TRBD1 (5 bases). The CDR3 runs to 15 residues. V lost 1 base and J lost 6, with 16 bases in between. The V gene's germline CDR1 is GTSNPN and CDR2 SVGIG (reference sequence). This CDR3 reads CAWSASGQGGQPQHF. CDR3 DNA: TGTGCCTGGAGTGCCAGTGGGCAGGGAGGTCAGCCCCAGCATTTT. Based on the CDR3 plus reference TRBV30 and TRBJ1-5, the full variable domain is SQTIHQWPATLVQPVGSPLSLECTVEGTSNPNLYWYRQAAGRGLQLLFYSVGIGQISSEVPQNLSASRPQDRQFILSSKKLLLSDSGFYLCAWSASGQGGQPQHFGDGTRLSIL.

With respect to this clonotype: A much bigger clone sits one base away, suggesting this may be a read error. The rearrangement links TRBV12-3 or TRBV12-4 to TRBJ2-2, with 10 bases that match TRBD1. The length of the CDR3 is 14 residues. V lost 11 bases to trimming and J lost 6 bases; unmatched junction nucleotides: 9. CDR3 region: CAGSGQGMAGELFF. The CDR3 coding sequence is TGTGCCGGCTCGGGACAGGGGATGGCCGGGGAGCTGTTTTTT.

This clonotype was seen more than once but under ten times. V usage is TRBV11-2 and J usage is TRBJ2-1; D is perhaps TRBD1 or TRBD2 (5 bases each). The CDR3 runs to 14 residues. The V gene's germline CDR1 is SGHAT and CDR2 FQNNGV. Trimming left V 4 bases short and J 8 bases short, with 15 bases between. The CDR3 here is CASSSTRGNDEQFF. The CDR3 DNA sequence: TGTGCCAGCAGCTCTACTAGGGGAAACGATGAGCAGTTCTTC.

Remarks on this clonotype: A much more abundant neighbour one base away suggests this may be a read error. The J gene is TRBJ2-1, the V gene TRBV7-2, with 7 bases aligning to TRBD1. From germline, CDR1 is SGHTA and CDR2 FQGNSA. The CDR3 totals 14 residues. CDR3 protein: CASSLGTGYNEQSF. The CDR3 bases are TGTGCCAGCAGCTTAGGGACAGGCTACAATGAGCAGTCCTTC.

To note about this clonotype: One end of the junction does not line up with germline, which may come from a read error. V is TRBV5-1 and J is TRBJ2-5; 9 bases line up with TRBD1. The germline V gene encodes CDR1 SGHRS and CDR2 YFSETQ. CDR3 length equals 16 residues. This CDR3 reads CASSLGGQGPGETQHF. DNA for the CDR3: TGCGCCAGCAGCTTGGGAGGACAGGGGCCAGGGGAGACCCAGCACTTC.

The CDR3 DNA reads as TGTGCCAGTGTAGCGGACTATAGGGTCACAGATACGCAGTATTTT. Its protein is CASVADYRVTDTQYF. This chain uses TRBV7-9 with TRBJ2-3; perhaps TRBD2 as D (6 bases). V was trimmed by 9 bases and J by 2 bases, leaving 18 bases between them. Germline V gene data show CDR1 as SEHNR and CDR2 as FQNEAQ (reference sequence). The CDR3 runs 15 residues.

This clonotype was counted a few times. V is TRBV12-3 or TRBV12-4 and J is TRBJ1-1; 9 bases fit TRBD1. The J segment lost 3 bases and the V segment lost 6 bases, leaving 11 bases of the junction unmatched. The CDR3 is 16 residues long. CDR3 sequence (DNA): TGTGCCAGCAGCTCCGGGACAGGGCCCGGGGACACTGAAGCTTTCTTT. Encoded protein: CASSSGTGPGDTEAFF.

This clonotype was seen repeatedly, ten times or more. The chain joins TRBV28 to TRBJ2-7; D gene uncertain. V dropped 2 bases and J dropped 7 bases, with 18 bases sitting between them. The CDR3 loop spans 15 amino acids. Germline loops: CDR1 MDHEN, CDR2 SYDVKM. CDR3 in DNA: TGTGCCAGCAGTTTACCAGAGAGGACCAACTGGGAGCAGTACTTC. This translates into CASSLPERTNWEQYF.

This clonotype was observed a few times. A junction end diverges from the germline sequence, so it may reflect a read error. The chain's CDR3 is CSANRVNTRELFF. DNA for the CDR3: TGCAGTGCTAACAGGGTCAACACCCGGGAGCTGTTTTTT. The rearrangement links TRBV20-1 to TRBJ2-2, with D perhaps matching TRBD1 (6 bases). Germline V gene sequence: CDR1 DFQATT, CDR2 SNEGSKA (reference sequence). This CDR3 has 13 amino acids.